The 17 T cell receptor beta chains listed next were all sequenced from one sample in a study of T cell changes during pregnancy in multiple sclerosis (dated by TCRdb to between 2018 and 2020). Receptors were amplified or captured by the immunoSEQ multiplex PCR assay. In TCRdb, the immuneACCESS table is reduced to in-frame sequences with V and J assigned. These tables do not hold every clone; where another copy was compared, an unresolved V gene accounts for under half, and the others remain unexplained. The sample table contains about 68,000 clones; only one count was recorded for roughly nine tenths of them. The ten most abundant clones make up roughly 0.8% of the sample. The sequences come from peripheral blood, collected in the second trimester of pregnancy. The receptors were gathered from a female donor with multiple sclerosis, enrolled in a pregnancy study.

The CDR3 reads CASSGGAYNEQFF. DNA for the CDR3: TGTGCCAGCAGCGGGGGGGCCTACAATGAGCAGTTCTTC. The chain is built from TRBV6-4 and TRBJ2-1; TRBD2 matches 8 bases. CDR3 length: 13 amino acids. The germline gives CDR1 MRHNA, CDR2 SNTAGT. J gave up 2 bases and V 6 bases, and 0 bases lay outside the gene matches.

The chain's CDR3 is CASSLGPGETQYF. The CDR3 DNA reads TGCGCCAGCAGCTTGGGTCCGGGGGAGACCCAGTACTTC. V gene TRBV5-1 combines with J gene TRBJ2-5, with a tentative D call TRBD2 (5 bases). The CDR3 runs 13 residues. The V end lost 0 bases, the J end lost 5 bases, and 8 bases lay between the germline ends. The germline CDR1 and CDR2 sequences are SGHRS and YFSETQ. The full variable domain, its missing parts supplied by reference TRBV5-1 and TRBJ2-5, is KAGVTQTPRYLIKTRGQQVTLSCSPISGHRSVSWYQQTPGQGLQFLFEYFSETQRNKGNFPGRFSGRQFSNSRSEMNVSTLELGDSALYLCASSLGPGETQYFGPGTRLLVL.

This clone has only one observation. V is TRBV6-4 and J is TRBJ2-5; TRBD2 matches 7 bases. Germline CDR1 MRHNA, CDR2 SNTAGT. The trim removed 0 bases at V and 5 bases at J, leaving 9 bases unmatched. There are 16 residues in the CDR3. CDR3 coding DNA: TGTGCCAGCAGTGACTCGTGGGAGGGATGGTGGGAGACCCAGTACTTC. Translating it yields CASSDSWEGWWETQYF.

This chain connects TRBV5-6 to TRBJ1-2; TRBD1 is a possible D gene (5 bases). Per germline, CDR1 SGHDT and CDR2 YYEEEE. CDR3 size: 12 residues. V lost 2 bases, J lost 7 bases, and 9 bases lay in between. The CDR3 DNA reads as TGTGCCAGCAGCTTCCAGGGCGCTGGCTACACCTTC. Encoded protein: CASSFQGAGYTF.

This chain joins TRBV5-1 and TRBJ1-1; 7 nucleotides match TRBD1. V shed 0 bases, J shed 7 bases, and the junction held 9 bases outside the gene matches. The germline V gene encodes CDR1 SGHRS and CDR2 YFSETQ. This CDR3 comprises 15 residues. The CDR3 here is CASSLAQGGQVEAFF. CDR3 coding DNA: TGCGCCAGCAGCTTGGCTCAGGGGGGCCAGGTTGAAGCTTTCTTT.

The gene calls are TRBV19 and TRBJ2-5; no definite D call. The V and J ends lost 3 bases and 5 bases respectively, with 13 bases between them. CDR1 and CDR2 from the germline V gene are LNHDA and SQIVND (reference sequence). The CDR3 length is 14 residues. The CDR3 DNA reads TGTGCCAGTAGTATTCCGCAGGTTGGGGAGACCCAGTACTTC. Translation: CASSIPQVGETQYF. The full variable domain, rest sourced from reference TRBV19 and TRBJ2-5, is DGGITQSPKYLFRKEGQNVTLSCEQNLNHDAMYWYRQDPGQGLRLIYYSQIVNDFQKGDIAEGYSVSREKKESFPLTVTSAQKNPTAFYLCASSIPQVGETQYFGPGTRLLVL.

This rearrangement joins TRBV19 to TRBJ2-2; 8 bases are shared with TRBD1. The germline CDR1 and CDR2 sequences are LNHDA and SQIVND (reference sequence). The trim removed 5 bases at V and 4 bases at J, leaving 6 bases unmatched. This CDR3 contains 15 residues. The CDR3 loop is CASSETTGGTGELFF. The CDR3, as DNA: TGTGCCAGTAGTGAGACTACAGGGGGCACCGGGGAGCTGTTTTTT. The whole variable domain, filled in from reference TRBV19 and TRBJ2-2, reads DGGITQSPKYLFRKEGQNVTLSCEQNLNHDAMYWYRQDPGQGLRLIYYSQIVNDFQKGDIAEGYSVSREKKESFPLTVTSAQKNPTAFYLCASSETTGGTGELFFGEGSRLTVL.

This sequence joins TRBV5-6 and TRBJ1-1; 10 bases agree with TRBD1. This CDR3 has 15 residues. V lost 4 bases to trimming and J lost 5 bases; unmatched junction nucleotides: 8. Germline CDR1 reads SGHDT; CDR2 reads YYEEEE. For the CDR3, the DNA is TGTGCCAGCAGCCCGGGACAGGGGAGAGGGACTGAAGCTTTCTTT. It encodes CASSPGQGRGTEAFF.

CDR3 in amino acids: CASSFGQFLTEAFF. CDR3 coding DNA: TGTGCCAGCAGCTTCGGACAGTTCTTAACTGAAGCTTTCTTT. V and J are TRBV5-8 and TRBJ1-1; D perhaps matches TRBD1 (6 bases). The CDR3 has 14 amino acids. Germline CDR1 SGHTS, CDR2 YDEGEE. V lost 2 bases, J lost 5 bases, and 13 bases lay in between.

The rearrangement joins TRBV18 to TRBJ1-4; D is undetermined. Trimming removed 6 bases at V and 7 bases at J, with 12 bases between. The CDR3 extends over 13 amino acids. From germline, CDR1 is KGHSH and CDR2 LQKENI. The CDR3 sequence is CASSSGAGEKLFF. CDR3 bases: TGTGCCAGCTCTTCAGGCGCAGGTGAAAAACTGTTTTTT. Full variable domain (missing parts from reference TRBV18 and TRBJ1-4): NAGVMQNPRHLVRRRGQEARLRCSPMKGHSHVYWYRQLPEEGLKFMVYLQKENIIDESGMPKERFSAEFPKEGPSILRIQQVVRGDSAAYFCASSSGAGEKLFFGSGTQLSVL.

The chain has TRBV6-6 and TRBJ2-7, with D tentatively TRBD2 (5 bases). V was pared by 0 bases and J by 5 bases, with 17 bases between. The CDR3 covers 16 residues. Germline CDR1 reads MNHNY; CDR2 reads SVGAGI (reference sequence). CDR3 residues: CASSYSRVLAGHEQYF. Here the CDR3 DNA reads TGTGCCAGCAGTTACTCGAGGGTTTTGGCGGGCCACGAGCAGTACTTC.

The chain employs TRBV27 and TRBJ2-7; 9 bases fit TRBD1. After removal of 0 bases from V and 3 bases from J, the junction contained 3 bases not matched to a gene. CDR1 MNHEY and CDR2 SMNVEV come from the germline V gene (reference sequence). The CDR3 contains 15 residues. DNA for the CDR3: TGTGCCAGCAGTTTATCGGGGACAGGGCTCTACGAGCAGTACTTC. Translated: CASSLSGTGLYEQYF.

The V gene is TRBV6-1, the J gene TRBJ2-3; 9 nucleotides align to TRBD1. Germline V gene lookup returns CDR1 MNHNS and CDR2 SASEGT. The CDR3 sequence is 14 residues long. The ends lost 2 bases at V and 9 bases at J; junction bases unmatched: 6. The CDR3 DNA sequence: TGTGCCAGCAGTGAACTACAGGGGGCCGGGACGCAGTATTTT. This gives the protein CASSELQGAGTQYF.

CDR3 amino acids: CASSLEGTGEETQYF. The DNA of the CDR3 is TGCGCCAGCAGCCTGGAAGGGACAGGAGAAGAGACCCAGTACTTC. This chain links TRBV4-3 with TRBJ2-5, with TRBD1 identical over 8 bases. V trimming: 4 bases; J trimming: 3 bases; junction bases outside the gene matches: 7. CDR3 length: 15 residues. CDR1 and CDR2 from the germline V gene are LGHNA and YSLEER.

The V gene is TRBV7-9, the J gene TRBJ1-1; D is perhaps TRBD1 (5 bases). This CDR3 has 14 residues. Germline values: CDR1 SEHNR, CDR2 FQNEAQ (reference sequence). V lost 8 bases, J lost 5 bases, and 18 bases lay in between. CDR3 in amino acids: CASLGGKGRTEAFF. The CDR3 coding sequence is TGTGCCAGCTTGGGGGGAAAGGGACGGACTGAAGCTTTCTTT.

This clone was seen just once. J is TRBJ1-4 and V is TRBV19, with no clear D. The germline V and J ends were trimmed by 3 bases and 8 bases, with 7 bases remaining between them. The CDR3 consists of 12 residues. CDR1 is LNHDA and CDR2 is SQIVND in the germline V gene (reference sequence). The CDR3 sequence is CASSIGIEKLFF. CDR3 coding DNA: TGTGCCAGTAGTATCGGGATAGAAAAACTGTTTTTT.

This rearrangement joins TRBV5-1 to TRBJ1-1; D may be TRBD1 (6 bases). V was clipped by 6 bases and J by 3 bases, with 15 bases between them. There are 14 residues in the CDR3. Germline CDR1 reads SGHRS; CDR2 reads YFSETQ. CDR3 sequence reads: CASTLGGPDTEAFF. CDR3 in DNA: TGCGCCAGCACCCTTGGGGGCCCGGACACTGAAGCTTTCTTT.